The T cell receptor (beta chain) under discussion was sequenced for a study of T cell responses to AZD1222 COVID-19 vaccine. Germline lookup yields CDR1 SGHDT and CDR2 YYEEEE. V shed 4 bases and J 3 bases; nucleotides not matched to a gene: 9. This CDR3 is 16 amino acids long. With respect to this clone: The antigen is undetermined.

General study findings and limits: Nearly half of the spike-specific TCRs reportedly recognize variant regions that carry no mutations. Seropositivity was recorded at baseline in only 6 or 7 AZD1222 recipients. Without day 14 samples, only post-peak T cell repertoires were studied.

Repertoires were generated with immunoSEQ multiplex PCR, while TCRdb's copy carries only in-frame clones and drops some. The data hold under 140,000 clones, with roughly 89% observed a single time. The source of this sequence is an adult who received the AZD1222 COVID-19 vaccine. This sequence joins TRBV5-6 and TRBJ1-1; 10 bases map to TRBD1. The sequencing used peripheral blood, collected 28 days after the second AZD1222 dose. The CDR3 bases are TGTGCCAGCAGCGCCGGGACAGGGGTTGTGTACACTGAAGCTTTCTTT. Amino acids: CASSAGTGVVYTEAFF.